The rows below give T cell receptor beta chains drawn from one sample of a study of OX40 agonist ivuxolimab in advanced cancers. Measured with immunoSEQ multiplex PCR; TCRdb has only the in-frame clones, and not every one. The sample records tens of thousands of clones, around 88% being singletons. The sequencing used CD4+ or CD8+ T cells sorted from blood, collected in a trial of the OX40 agonist ivuxolimab. These TCRs come from an adult with an advanced solid tumor such as melanoma, head and neck, liver or kidney cancer. Both conserved end residues are trimmed from each CDR3.

v_gene: TRBV11-3; j_gene: TRBJ2-1; CDR3aa: ASSFVGGEDNEQF
v_gene: TRBV14; j_gene: TRBJ2-1; CDR3aa: ASSHSGPESLQF
v_gene: TRBV29-1; j_gene: TRBJ2-3; CDR3aa: SVDGTSGYSTDTQY
v_gene: TRBV6-5; j_gene: TRBJ2-7; CDR3aa: ASSYVGRGAYEQY
v_gene: TRBV6-1; j_gene: TRBJ1-3; CDR3aa: AGETDPDSGNTIY
v_gene: TRBV2; j_gene: TRBJ1-4; CDR3aa: ASRGREREKLF
v_gene: TRBV7-9; j_gene: TRBJ2-2; CDR3aa: ASSLLSGTTELF
v_gene: TRBV4-1; j_gene: TRBJ2-6; CDR3aa: ASNSAYFSSGANVLT
v_gene: TRBV7-3; j_gene: TRBJ2-1; CDR3aa: ASSSLSGGSNEQF
v_gene: TRBV21-1; j_gene: TRBJ1-6; CDR3aa: ASSKGGTANSPLH
v_gene: TRBV2; j_gene: TRBJ2-7; CDR3aa: ASKAGAGNEQY